These 22 T cell receptor beta chains were all obtained from the same sample, sequenced in a study of blood T cell repertoires in COVID-19. Only in-frame clones appear in the TCRdb table, and some are missing; sequencing was by immunoSEQ multiplex PCR. Among nearly 250,000 clones listed, over 80% were seen once. Sequencing used PBMCs or T cells enriched from blood (not recorded which). The source is a man aged 45-60 years who had been exposed to COVID-19.

The sample holds one count of this clone. The gene calls are TRBV29-1 and TRBJ1-2; 11 nucleotides match TRBD1. Germline CDR1 SQVTM, CDR2 ANQGSEA. The CDR3 totals 13 residues. The J segment lost 1 base and the V segment lost 6 bases, leaving 1 base of the junction unmatched. The CDR3 DNA reads TGCAGCGTAGGGACAGGGGGTAACTATGGCTACACCTTC. Residues: CSVGTGGNYGYTF.

The V and J genes are TRBV5-1 and TRBJ2-2; weak D call: TRBD1 (6 bases). Germline V gene sequence: CDR1 SGHRS, CDR2 YFSETQ. CDR3 length: 14 residues. V lost 8 bases and J 0 bases, leaving 11 bases between the germline ends. The CDR3 coding sequence is TGCGCCAGTAGGACAGCCCCGAACACCGGGGAGCTGTTTTTT. Protein sequence: CASRTAPNTGELFF.

The CDR3 protein is CASSRDRLEAFF. The CDR3 DNA follows: TGTGCCAGCTCACGGGACAGACTTGAAGCTTTCTTT. This chain connects TRBV18 to TRBJ1-1; 7 positions match TRBD1. Germline CDR1 KGHSH, CDR2 LQKENI. Trimming took 4 bases from V and 7 from J; bases not matched to a gene: 3. The length of the CDR3 is 12 residues.

The chain recombines TRBV2 with TRBJ1-2; 7 nucleotides line up with TRBD1. The CDR3 spans 14 residues. The junction had 12 bases not matched to a gene; V was cut back by 7 bases and J by 7 bases. Germline V lookup: CDR1 SNHLY, CDR2 FYNNEI. CDR3 sequence (DNA): TGTGCCAGCAACCGGAACAGGGGAAGCGGTGGCTACACCTTC. It codes for CASNRNRGSGGYTF.

V and J are TRBV2 and TRBJ2-2; 12 bases fit TRBD2. From germline, CDR1 is SNHLY and CDR2 FYNNEI. The CDR3 is 16 residues long. The V gene end was trimmed by 5 bases and the J gene end by 7 bases; junction bases not matched to a gene: 8. The CDR3 region is CASSLRLAGAGGELFF. CDR3 bases: TGTGCCAGCAGTCTTAGACTAGCGGGAGCGGGCGGGGAGCTGTTTTTT.

The rearrangement links TRBV13 to TRBJ2-3; 10 positions match TRBD2. Unmatched junction bases numbered 6, after V lost 0 bases and J lost 6 bases. CDR1 and CDR2 from the germline V gene are PRHDT and FYEKMQ (reference sequence). CDR3 length equals 16 residues. CDR3 DNA sequence: TGTGCCAGCAGCTTAGGGCTAGCGGGGGATACGGATACGCAGTATTTT. Protein sequence: CASSLGLAGDTDTQYF.

V gene TRBV2 combines with J gene TRBJ1-1; 10 nucleotides align to TRBD1. Trimming took 5 bases from V and 1 from J; bases not matched to a gene: 10. Germline-derived CDR1 and CDR2 are SNHLY and FYNNEI. CDR3 length: 17 residues. The CDR3 is CASSYTRDRGPNTEAFF. The DNA for the CDR3 is TGTGCCAGCAGTTACACCCGGGACAGGGGCCCGAACACTGAAGCTTTCTTT.

This chain's CDR3 is CASSLRGVGNQPQHF. The CDR3 coding sequence is TGTGCCAGCAGTCTCCGAGGTGTAGGCAATCAGCCCCAGCATTTT. This chain joins TRBV6-6 and TRBJ1-5; no clear D. There are 15 residues in the CDR3. V was pared by 5 bases and J by 2 bases, with 13 bases between. Looked up from germline, CDR1 is MNHNY and CDR2 is SVGAGI (reference sequence).

This clone is a singleton in its sample. The gene calls are TRBV9 and TRBJ1-1, with 12 bases aligning to TRBD1. Trimming cost V 4 bases and J 8 bases; bases outside gene matches: 6. CDR1 is SGDLS, CDR2 YYNGEE, per germline. The CDR3 has 14 residues. The DNA of the CDR3 is TGTGCCAGCAGCCCCGGGACAGGGGGCGTAGAAGCTTTCTTT. Encoded protein: CASSPGTGGVEAFF.

J is TRBJ2-5 and V is TRBV5-6; 9 bases fit TRBD2. From germline, CDR1 is SGHDT and CDR2 YYEEEE. With 4 bases clipped from V and 4 bases from J, the junction kept 8 bases outside the gene matches. There are 15 residues in the CDR3. CDR3 protein: CASSQGSGSPETQYF. CDR3 DNA: TGTGCCAGCAGCCAGGGTAGCGGGAGCCCAGAGACCCAGTACTTC.

The chain couples TRBV7-3 to TRBJ2-3; TRBD2 agrees at 10 bases. The CDR3 sequence is 16 residues long. Germline V gene lookup returns CDR1 SGHTA and CDR2 FQGTGA. Trimming removed 2 bases from V and 1 base from J; junction bases left unmatched: 3. The CDR3 DNA reads TGTGCCAGCAGCTTAGTTGGGACTAGCGGCACAGATACGCAGTATTTT. Translating it yields CASSLVGTSGTDTQYF.

CDR3 loop: CASRRQGDSYGYTF. The CDR3 DNA sequence: TGTGCCAGCAGGCGACAGGGGGATAGCTATGGCTACACCTTC. This sequence joins TRBV2 and TRBJ1-2; TRBD1 aligns across 9 bases. The CDR3 runs 14 residues. Germline trimming cut 6 bases from V and 4 bases from J; bases unmatched to any gene: 6. From germline, CDR1 is SNHLY and CDR2 FYNNEI.

J is TRBJ1-2 and V is TRBV24-1; 9 bases agree with TRBD1. Germline V gene lookup returns CDR1 KGHDR and CDR2 SFDVKD. V lost 3 bases and J lost 1; bases outside the gene matches: 5. The CDR3 loop spans 16 amino acids. This CDR3 is CATSDPGTGNNYGYTF. In nucleotides, the CDR3 is TGTGCCACCAGTGATCCCGGGACAGGGAATAACTATGGCTACACCTTC.

The chain combines TRBV6-5 with TRBJ1-1, with 9 nucleotides matching TRBD1. Germline CDR1 is MNHEY and CDR2 is SVGAGI. The CDR3 contains 14 residues. V gave up 8 bases and J gave up 3 bases; unmatched junction bases: 7. The CDR3 region is CASARDRADTEAFF. The CDR3 bases are TGTGCCAGCGCCCGGGACAGGGCTGACACTGAAGCTTTCTTT.

This sequence joins TRBV5-1 and TRBJ1-1; 7 bases are shared with TRBD1. CDR1 is SGHRS and CDR2 is YFSETQ in the germline V gene. V lost 4 bases and J lost 11; bases outside the gene matches: 17. The CDR3 sequence is 15 residues long. CDR3 in DNA: TGCGCCAGCAGCCCCTTAGAGGCACCCAGGGGGGAGGCTTTCTTT. Translation: CASSPLEAPRGEAFF.

This clone was observed a single time. V usage is TRBV5-1 and J usage is TRBJ2-3, with D tentatively TRBD2 (5 bases). The V and J ends lost 4 bases and 2 bases respectively, with 11 bases between them. Germline V gene sequence: CDR1 SGHRS, CDR2 YFSETQ. CDR3 length equals 14 residues. In DNA, the CDR3 is TGCGCCAGCAGCCCGACTACTTACACAGATACGCAGTATTTT. Its protein product is CASSPTTYTDTQYF. The full variable domain, rest sourced from reference TRBV5-1 and TRBJ2-3, is KAGVTQTPRYLIKTRGQQVTLSCSPISGHRSVSWYQQTPGQGLQFLFEYFSETQRNKGNFPGRFSGRQFSNSRSEMNVSTLELGDSALYLCASSPTTYTDTQYFGPGTRLTVL.

The chain recombines TRBV18 with TRBJ1-6; TRBD1 matches 9 bases. Germline CDR1 reads KGHSH; CDR2 reads LQKENI. Trimming removed 3 bases from V and 4 bases from J; junction bases left unmatched: 10. The CDR3 contains 18 residues. CDR3 loop: CASSPPPGQGPYNSPLHF. In DNA form, the CDR3 reads TGTGCCAGCTCACCTCCCCCGGGACAGGGACCTTATAATTCACCCCTCCACTTT.

The V gene is TRBV5-1, the J gene TRBJ1-2; the match to TRBD1 covers 7 bases. V lost 4 bases, J lost 3 bases, and 6 bases stayed unmatched. The CDR3 contains 14 residues. Germline CDR1 and CDR2: SGHRS and YFSETQ. The DNA for the CDR3 is TGCGCCAGCAGCGGCAGCAGGGGGGACTATGGCTACACCTTC. It encodes CASSGSRGDYGYTF.

The V call is TRBV9, the J call TRBJ2-1, with 8 bases identical to TRBD2. From germline, CDR1 is SGDLS and CDR2 YYNGEE. V dropped 4 bases and J dropped 2; count of bases not matched to a gene: 5. The CDR3 totals 15 residues. The CDR3 loop reads CASSLKRETYNEQFF. The DNA for the CDR3 is TGTGCCAGCAGCCTTAAGCGGGAGACCTACAATGAGCAGTTCTTC.

The sample holds one count of this clone. V and J are TRBV11-2 and TRBJ2-2; D may be TRBD2 (5 bases). The CDR3 totals 14 residues. Germline V gene lookup returns CDR1 SGHAT and CDR2 FQNNGV. Trimming took off 0 bases at V and 5 bases at J, with 7 bases between the two ends. The CDR3 protein is CASSLDPGTGELFF. The DNA of the CDR3 is TGTGCCAGCAGCTTAGATCCGGGGACCGGGGAGCTGTTTTTT.

The chain joins TRBV5-1 to TRBJ1-2; TRBD1 agrees at 10 bases. The germline V gene encodes CDR1 SGHRS and CDR2 YFSETQ. The CDR3 is made up of 15 amino acids. Trimming cost V 3 bases and J 2 bases; bases outside gene matches: 4. This CDR3 is CASSSGTGDNYGYTF. The CDR3, as DNA: TGCGCCAGCAGCTCGGGGACAGGGGACAACTATGGCTACACCTTC. The complete variable domain, with remaining parts taken from reference TRBV5-1 and TRBJ1-2, reads KAGVTQTPRYLIKTRGQQVTLSCSPISGHRSVSWYQQTPGQGLQFLFEYFSETQRNKGNFPGRFSGRQFSNSRSEMNVSTLELGDSALYLCASSSGTGDNYGYTFGSGTRLTVV.

The V and J genes are TRBV11-3 and TRBJ2-2, with 11 bases aligning to TRBD2. V was pared by 3 bases and J by 1 base, with 4 bases of the junction left unmatched. The CDR3 contains 17 residues. Germline V lookup: CDR1 SGHNT, CDR2 YENEEA. The CDR3 loop is CASSFRGTSGNTGELFF. In nucleotides, the CDR3 is TGTGCCAGCAGCTTTCGGGGGACTAGCGGGAACACCGGGGAGCTGTTTTTT.